This T cell receptor (beta chain) was retrieved from a study of blood T cells in healthy people across ages. The CDR3 runs to 17 residues. The germline V and J ends were trimmed by 1 base and 4 bases, with 19 bases remaining between them. The authors ran a second PCR of about 7 to 11 cycles using a sample-barcoded 5' primer and a J-beta primer mix. TCRdb used MiXCR to reprocess the 5' RACE reads, holding one entry per CDR3 protein. The sample has around 800,000 distinct CDR3 sequences, approximately 67% seen once. This sequence was found in a man aged 25-45 years in good health. The J gene is TRBJ1-2, the V gene TRBV12-3 or TRBV12-4, with D unresolved. Sequenced material: blood. In DNA form, the CDR3 reads TGTGCCAGCAGTTTAGGGGAAAGCGGGTTGGCCGGCTATGGCTACACCTTC. The encoded protein is CASSLGESGLAGYGYTF.